Below, 13 T cell receptor beta chains from the same sample are listed, as sequenced in a study of OX40 agonist ivuxolimab in advanced cancers. Clones were read by immunoSEQ multiplex PCR, and TCRdb kept only the in-frame ones, dropping some. The repertoire holds under 40,000 clones, with 60% to 85% as singletons. The sample consisted of CD4+ or CD8+ T cells sorted from blood, taken in a trial of the OX40 agonist ivuxolimab. The receptors were gathered from an adult with an advanced solid tumor such as melanoma, head and neck, liver or kidney cancer.

The chain has TRBV7-6 and TRBJ2-3; D is unclear. Germline V gene data show CDR1 as SGHVS and CDR2 as FNYEAQ. This CDR3 spans 14 amino acids. Trimming took off 1 base at V and 2 bases at J, with 7 bases between the two ends. The CDR3 DNA reads TGTGCCAGCAGCTTAGTGCCTTCCACAGATACGCAGTATTTT. This encodes CASSLVPSTDTQYF.

The table lists this clone with a few counts. V gene TRBV5-5 combines with J gene TRBJ1-2; no clear D gene. The length of the CDR3 is 12 residues. V was pared by 2 bases and J by 3 bases, with 5 bases between. Germline lookup yields CDR1 SGHKS and CDR2 YYEKEE (reference sequence). CDR3 in amino acids: CASSLADYGYTF. The CDR3, as DNA: TGTGCCAGCAGCTTAGCTGACTATGGCTACACCTTC.

V is TRBV7-2 and J is TRBJ2-5, with 8 positions matching TRBD1. The DNA end lines up better with TRBJ2-7; the J call may be wrong. The germline V gene has CDR1 SGHTA and CDR2 FQGNSA. This CDR3 is built from 15 residues. In DNA form, the CDR3 reads TGTGCCAGCAGCCTGCCGGGACAGGCGTCCTACGAGCAGTACTTC. Encoded protein: CASSLPGQASYEQYF.

The chain is built from TRBV4-1 and TRBJ2-7; weak D call: TRBD2 (5 bases). This CDR3 comprises 13 residues. Deletions cut 0 bases from V and 5 bases from J, with 8 bases between. The germline V gene has CDR1 MGHRA and CDR2 YSYEKL. CDR3 loop: CASSQDGVDEQYF. The CDR3 DNA reads TGCGCCAGCAGCCAAGACGGGGTTGACGAGCAGTACTTC.

The V call is TRBV13, the J call TRBJ1-2; tentatively, D is TRBD1 (5 bases). Between the trimmed V and J ends, which lost 5 bases and 3 bases, there was a span of 19 bases. CDR3 length: 16 residues. CDR1 and CDR2 (germline): PRHDT, FYEKMQ (reference sequence). In DNA, the CDR3 is TGTGCCAGCAGCGCCAGGGAGGTAGGTAGATACTATGGCTACACCTTC. Amino acids: CASSAREVGRYYGYTF. Looking up the rest from reference TRBV13 and TRBJ1-2 gives the full variable domain: AAGVIQSPRHLIKEKRETATLKCYPIPRHDTVYWYQQGPGQDPQFLISFYEKMQSDKGSIPDRFSAQQFSDYHSELNMSSLELGDSALYFCASSAREVGRYYGYTFGSGTRLTVV.

The chain employs TRBV5-1 and TRBJ2-5; D gene uncertain. V was cut by 3 bases and J by 4 bases, with 10 bases left in between. CDR1 is SGHRS and CDR2 is YFSETQ in the germline V gene. The length of the CDR3 is 13 residues. As DNA, the CDR3 is TGCGCCAGCAGCTCCTCTTTCGGAGAGACCCAGTACTTC. Its translation: CASSSSFGETQYF.

This clone has more than one count but fewer than ten. This sequence joins TRBV29-1 and TRBJ1-2, with D uncertain. V lost 3 bases and J 5 bases, leaving 4 bases between the germline ends. Germline assignment: CDR1 SQVTM and CDR2 ANQGSEA. This CDR3 has 10 amino acids. CDR3 in amino acids: CSVEGYGYTF. CDR3 coding DNA: TGCAGCGTTGAGGGATATGGCTACACCTTC.

This chain connects TRBV11-1 to TRBJ2-2; D possibly corresponds to TRBD2 (7 bases). This CDR3 comprises 15 residues. CDR1 is SGHAT and CDR2 is FQDESV in the germline V gene (reference sequence). Trimming left V 2 bases short and J 5 bases short, with 12 bases between. The CDR3 region has the DNA TGTGCCAGCAGCTTAAGGAGGGGGGGGACCGGGGAGCTGTTTTTT. The encoded protein is CASSLRRGGTGELFF.

The chain uses TRBV30 and TRBJ1-1; D is ambiguous. Germline values: CDR1 GTSNPN, CDR2 SVGIG (reference sequence). V lost 8 bases and J 3 bases, leaving 16 bases between the germline ends. The CDR3 runs to 13 residues. CDR3 sequence: CAGFTTVYTEAFF. For the CDR3, the DNA is TGTGCCGGGTTCACAACAGTCTACACTGAAGCTTTCTTT.

V and J are TRBV28 and TRBJ2-6, with no clear D. The CDR3 covers 14 residues. Germline V gene lookup returns CDR1 MDHEN and CDR2 SYDVKM. V lost 6 bases and J lost 2, with 8 bases in between. The CDR3 region is CASRESPGANVLTF. CDR3 coding DNA: TGTGCCAGCAGGGAGAGTCCTGGGGCCAACGTCCTGACTTTC. Looking up the rest from reference TRBV28 and TRBJ2-6 gives the full variable domain: DVKVTQSSRYLVKRTGEKVFLECVQDMDHENMFWYRQDPGLGLRLIYFSYDVKMKEKGDIPEGYSVSREKKERFSLILESASTNQTSMYLCASRESPGANVLTFGAGSRLTVL.

The J gene is TRBJ1-5, the V gene TRBV28, with 7 bases aligning to TRBD1. V shed 8 bases, J shed 5 bases, and the junction held 6 bases outside the gene matches. Germline CDR1 is MDHEN and CDR2 is SYDVKM. This CDR3 region has 13 residues. CDR3 bases: TGTGCCAGCCAGGGGGTACGTGATCAGCCCCAGCATTTT. It translates to CASQGVRDQPQHF.

The chain links TRBV2 to TRBJ1-6; 9 positions agree with TRBD1. The trim removed 5 bases at V and 6 bases at J, leaving 5 bases unmatched. The CDR3 covers 15 residues. CDR1 is SNHLY and CDR2 is FYNNEI in the germline V gene. CDR3 sequence: CASSSWTGANSPLHF. CDR3 coding DNA: TGTGCCAGCAGTTCTTGGACAGGGGCTAATTCACCCCTCCACTTT.

This clone was observed a handful of times. This CDR3 reads CASSSPTGAVTGELFF. CDR3 in DNA: TGTGCCAGCAGCTCCCCGACAGGGGCGGTCACCGGGGAGCTGTTTTTT. V gene TRBV5-4 combines with J gene TRBJ2-2; the match to TRBD1 covers 8 bases. From germline, CDR1 is SGHNT and CDR2 YYREEE (reference sequence). Germline trimming cut 3 bases from V and 4 bases from J; bases unmatched to any gene: 8. The CDR3 covers 16 residues.